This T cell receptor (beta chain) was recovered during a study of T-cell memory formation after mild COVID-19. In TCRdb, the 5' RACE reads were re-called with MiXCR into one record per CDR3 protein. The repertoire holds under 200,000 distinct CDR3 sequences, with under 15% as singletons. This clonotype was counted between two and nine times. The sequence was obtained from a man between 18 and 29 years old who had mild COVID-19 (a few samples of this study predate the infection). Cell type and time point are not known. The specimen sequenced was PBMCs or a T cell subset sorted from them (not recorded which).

The CDR3 loop reads CASRITGSGELFF. The CDR3 DNA sequence: TGTGCCAGCAGAATCACAGGGTCCGGGGAGCTGTTTTTT. This chain connects TRBV11-2 to TRBJ2-2, with D possibly being TRBD1 (6 bases). The germline V and J ends were trimmed by 6 bases and 6 bases, with 11 bases remaining between them. This CDR3 has 13 residues. Germline CDR1 and CDR2: SGHAT and FQNNGV.